Shown below are 17 T cell receptor beta chains from a single sample sequenced in a study of blood T cell repertoires in COVID-19. The assay was immunoSEQ multiplex PCR, and TCRdb's table has in-frame clones only and misses some. The table lists 280,000 or so clones, 85% of them singletons. Material: PBMCs or T cells enriched from blood (not recorded which). The receptors derive from a woman aged 45-59 years who had recovered from COVID-19.

This chain links TRBV4-1 with TRBJ1-2, with 7 bases identical to TRBD1. The CDR3 is 15 amino acids. From germline, CDR1 is MGHRA and CDR2 YSYEKL. The V gene end was trimmed by 0 bases and the J gene end by 2 bases; junction bases not matched to a gene: 3. Here the CDR3 reads CASSQEPTGNYGYTF. As DNA, the CDR3 is TGCGCCAGCAGCCAAGAGCCGACAGGGAACTATGGCTACACCTTC.

This chain links TRBV29-1 with TRBJ2-7, with 8 bases that match TRBD2. J gave up 6 bases and V 7 bases, and 11 bases lay outside the gene matches. The CDR3 consists of 13 residues. Germline CDR1 SQVTM, CDR2 ANQGSEA. The CDR3 DNA sequence: TGCAGCGCGGGGGGGTACAGGGATGCCGAGCAGTACTTC. Encoded protein: CSAGGYRDAEQYF.

The chain combines TRBV18 with TRBJ1-2, with D possibly being TRBD1 (5 bases). CDR3 size: 14 residues. Per germline, CDR1 KGHSH and CDR2 LQKENI. The V end lost 2 bases, the J end lost 1 base, and 8 bases lay between the germline ends. CDR3 nucleotides: TGTGCCAGCTCACCAAGCAGGGATAACTATGGCTACACCTTC. It codes for CASSPSRDNYGYTF.

This chain connects TRBV5-4 to TRBJ1-4; TRBD1 aligns across 11 bases. V gave up 0 bases and J gave up 6 bases; unmatched junction bases: 4. The CDR3 totals 16 residues. Germline V lookup: CDR1 SGHNT, CDR2 YYREEE (reference sequence). As DNA, the CDR3 is TGTGCCAGCAGCTTGGGGACAGGGGGCGCTCATGAAAAACTGTTTTTT. Its translation is CASSLGTGGAHEKLFF. The full variable domain, rest sourced from reference TRBV5-4 and TRBJ1-4, is ETGVTQSPTHLIKTRGQQVTLRCSSQSGHNTVSWYQQALGQGPQFIFQYYREEENGRGNFPPRFSGLQFPNYSSELNVNALELDDSALYLCASSLGTGGAHEKLFFGSGTQLSVL.

This clone was detected only a few times. DNA for the CDR3: TGTGCCAGCAGCTTAGATCGGCTGGTTCCGAAGGGGTCCTACGAGCAGTACTTC. Its protein is CASSLDRLVPKGSYEQYF. V gene TRBV7-2 combines with J gene TRBJ2-7; tentatively, D is TRBD1 (5 bases). V dropped 1 base and J dropped 1 base, with 20 bases sitting between them. The CDR3 runs to 18 residues. Germline V gives CDR1 SGHTA, CDR2 FQGNSA. The entire variable domain, with the rest obtained from reference TRBV7-2 and TRBJ2-7, is as follows: GAGVSQSPSNKVTEKGKDVELRCDPISGHTALYWYRQSLGQGLEFLIYFQGNSAPDKSGLPSDRFSAERTGGSVSTLTIQRTQQEDSAVYLCASSLDRLVPKGSYEQYFGPGTRLTVT.

The CDR3 is CSVYLAGGNEQFF. CDR3 coding DNA: TGCAGCGTCTACTTAGCGGGAGGGAATGAGCAGTTCTTC. The chain has TRBV29-1 and TRBJ2-1; 11 nucleotides line up with TRBD2. Germline V gene data show CDR1 as SQVTM and CDR2 as ANQGSEA. This CDR3 region has 13 residues. V trimming: 6 bases; J trimming: 7 bases; junction bases outside the gene matches: 5.

This clone appeared a few times. The chain links TRBV11-2 to TRBJ1-1; D not certain. From germline, CDR1 is SGHAT and CDR2 FQNNGV. V lost 2 bases, J lost 4 bases, and 11 bases lay in between. The CDR3 loop spans 14 amino acids. As DNA, the CDR3 is TGTGCCAGCAGCTTAATGATAGATAGCACTGAAGCTTTCTTT. Its translation: CASSLMIDSTEAFF.

The V gene is TRBV10-1, the J gene TRBJ2-7; TRBD2 is a possible D gene (6 bases). This CDR3 region has 14 residues. The V gene lost 3 bases and the J gene lost 7 bases, with 16 bases spanning the gap. The V gene's germline CDR1 is WNHNN and CDR2 SYGVQD (reference sequence). For the CDR3, the DNA is TGCGCCAGCAGTGAATCCCCGGGAGTGAAAGAGCAGTACTTC. Residues: CASSESPGVKEQYF.

This chain uses TRBV3-1 (or the pseudogene TRBV3-2) with TRBJ2-2; D call uncertain. V was pared by 4 bases and J by 0 bases, with 12 bases between. The CDR3 length is 16 residues. Looked up from germline, CDR1 is LGHDT and CDR2 is YNNKEL (reference sequence). DNA of the CDR3: TGTGCCAGCAGCCCTGAGGTGCATTCGAACACCGGGGAGCTGTTTTTT. Its protein is CASSPEVHSNTGELFF.

The genes are TRBV15 and TRBJ2-5; 9 nucleotides align to TRBD2. Unmatched junction bases numbered 8, after V lost 0 bases and J lost 6 bases. The CDR3 is 16 residues long. Germline CDR1 is LNHNV and CDR2 is YYDKDF (reference sequence). The DNA of the CDR3 is TGTGCCACCAGCAGAGATAAGGGCGGGAGGGCACAGACCCAGTACTTC. Amino acids: CATSRDKGGRAQTQYF.

Concerning this clone: The sample carries other DNA sequences with the same CDR3. The CDR3 loop reads CASSQETGGSNEKLFF. CDR3 bases: TGTGCCAGCAGCCAAGAGACGGGAGGGAGTAATGAAAAACTGTTTTTT. The chain joins TRBV4-2 to TRBJ1-4; D ambiguous. Germline CDR1 is LGHNA and CDR2 is YNFKEQ. The CDR3 loop spans 16 amino acids. V dropped 0 bases and J dropped 4 bases, with 12 bases sitting between them.

The gene calls are TRBV5-1 and TRBJ1-4, with 9 bases that match TRBD1. CDR1 and CDR2 from the germline V gene are SGHRS and YFSETQ. The CDR3 runs to 16 residues. V shed 3 bases and J 6 bases; nucleotides not matched to a gene: 9. In DNA form, the CDR3 reads TGCGCCAGCAGCTCGGGACAGGGTAACGGCGATGAAAAACTGTTTTTT. Its protein is CASSSGQGNGDEKLFF.

The CDR3 spells CASSQALQAEGYTF. The CDR3 DNA follows: TGCGCCAGCAGCCAAGCATTACAGGCGGAAGGCTACACCTTC. The chain uses TRBV4-1 and TRBJ1-2; a weak D match, TRBD1 (5 bases). Germline V lookup: CDR1 MGHRA, CDR2 YSYEKL. Trimming took 1 base from V and 8 from J, leaving 14 bases between them. The CDR3 is made up of 14 amino acids.

The rearrangement joins TRBV5-6 to TRBJ1-5; 12 bases line up with TRBD1. Germline V gene data show CDR1 as SGHDT and CDR2 as YYEEEE. This CDR3 contains 17 residues. The V segment lost 3 bases and the J segment 7 bases; nucleotides outside the gene matches: 11. For the CDR3, the DNA is TGTGCCAGCAGCTATGGACCGGGACAGGGGGCGCGGCAGCCCCAGCATTTT. Residues: CASSYGPGQGARQPQHF.

The chain joins TRBV5-1 to TRBJ2-1; D is perhaps TRBD2 (6 bases). The CDR3 sequence is 16 residues long. Germline CDR1 and CDR2: SGHRS and YFSETQ. V lost 0 bases and J 2 bases, leaving 12 bases between the germline ends. CDR3 loop: CASSLGPGVTYNEQFF. CDR3 in DNA: TGCGCCAGCAGCTTGGGTCCGGGAGTCACCTACAATGAGCAGTTCTTC. Using reference TRBV5-1 and TRBJ2-1 for the parts outside the CDR3, the full variable domain is KAGVTQTPRYLIKTRGQQVTLSCSPISGHRSVSWYQQTPGQGLQFLFEYFSETQRNKGNFPGRFSGRQFSNSRSEMNVSTLELGDSALYLCASSLGPGVTYNEQFFGPGTRLTVL.

The chain recombines TRBV3-1 (or the pseudogene TRBV3-2) with TRBJ2-1, with D tentatively TRBD2 (6 bases). Trimming shortened V by 2 bases and J by 9 bases, and 11 bases separated the two germline ends. The germline V gene has CDR1 LGHDT and CDR2 YNNKEL (reference sequence). The CDR3 loop spans 13 amino acids. The CDR3 reads CASSQMLGSEQFF. The CDR3, as DNA: TGTGCCAGCAGCCAAATGCTCGGGAGTGAGCAGTTCTTC.

V usage is TRBV10-3 and J usage is TRBJ2-3, with D unclear. Trimming took off 4 bases at V and 1 base at J, with 6 bases between the two ends. CDR1 is ENHRY, CDR2 SYGVKD, per germline. The length of the CDR3 is 13 residues. CDR3 protein: CAISAGGTDTQYF. The CDR3 nucleotides read TGTGCCATCAGTGCCGGTGGCACAGATACGCAGTATTTT.